These T cell receptor beta chains were read from a single sample in a study of T cells in localized non-small cell lung cancer. Some clones are missing from TCRdb's copy, which holds only in-frame ones; the method was immunoSEQ multiplex PCR. The sample yields 23,000 or so clones, about nine tenths seen once. Sequences were derived from peripheral blood, sampled before any cancer treatment. Receptor source: a man between 40 and 70 years old with stage I squamous cell lung carcinoma. CDR3s include the opening cysteine and the closing phenylalanine or tryptophan. Each record gives: D gene, clone size, J gene, V gene, CDR3 protein, CDR3 DNA. The D gene is left open where the match is weak. Clone size, where shown, is once, few, many, or a class for clones that have expanded.

TRBD1 | - | TRBJ2-1 | TRBV18 | CASSPFWGQGDNEQFF | TGTGCCAGCTCACCTTTCTGGGGACAGGGAGACAATGAGCAGTTCTTC
TRBD1 | - | TRBJ2-7 | TRBV5-4 | CASSSGQGVTYEQYF | TGTGCCAGCAGCTCTGGACAGGGGGTCACCTACGAGCAGTACTTC
- | - | TRBJ2-1 | TRBV5-4 | CASSPAGANEQFF | TGTGCCAGCAGCCCGGCCGGGGCCAATGAGCAGTTCTTC
- | - | TRBJ2-2 | TRBV7-8 | CASSLDQANTGELFF | TGTGCCAGCAGCTTAGACCAGGCGAACACCGGGGAGCTGTTTTTT
TRBD1 | - | TRBJ2-7 | TRBV11-2 | CASSLRDSIFYEQYF | TGTGCCAGCAGCTTAAGGGACAGTATTTTCTACGAGCAGTACTTC
- | - | TRBJ1-6 | TRBV7-2 | CASSTPQGDSPLHF | TGTGCCAGCAGTACTCCCCAAGGCGATTCACCCCTCCACTTT
TRBD1 | - | TRBJ1-2 | TRBV19 | CASSTGQSYGYTF | TGTGCCAGTAGTACGGGACAGTCTTATGGCTACACCTTC
- | - | TRBJ2-2 | TRBV14 | CASSHSPNTGELFF | TGTGCCAGCAGCCACAGTCCGAACACCGGGGAGCTGTTTTTT
- | - | TRBJ2-7 | TRBV5-1 | CASSLSSVKSRGGEQYF | TGCGCCAGCAGCTTGTCTTCTGTCAAAAGCCGTGGCGGGGAGCAGTACTTC
- | medium-sized | TRBJ1-3 | TRBV25-1 | CASTPGDTIYF | TGTGCCAGCACCCCAGGAGACACCATATATTTT
- | - | TRBJ1-1 | TRBV6-5 | CASGKTGFTEAFF | TGTGCCAGCGGTAAAACAGGGTTCACTGAAGCTTTCTTT
- | - | TRBJ1-5 | TRBV5-4 | CASSLFPTADQPQHF | TGTGCCAGCAGCTTATTTCCGACCGCGGATCAGCCCCAGCATTTT
TRBD1 | - | TRBJ1-1 | TRBV14 | CASSHGTGGLNTEAFF | TGTGCCAGCAGCCATGGGACAGGGGGACTGAACACTGAAGCTTTCTTT
TRBD2 | - | TRBJ2-1 | TRBV5-4 | CASSSGGGSYNEQFF | TGTGCCAGCAGCAGCGGGGGAGGATCCTACAATGAGCAGTTCTTC
- | - | TRBJ1-1 | TRBV19 | CASKRAGLGNTEAFF | TGTGCCAGTAAACGGGCGGGGTTGGGGAACACTGAAGCTTTCTTT
- | - | TRBJ2-1 | TRBV19 | CASSRVPRGLNEQFF | TGTGCCAGTAGTAGGGTTCCCCGGGGGCTCAATGAGCAGTTCTTC
- | - | TRBJ2-7 | TRBV5-4 | CASSSGLTGIDEQYF | TGTGCCAGCAGCTCCGGACTGACGGGGATCGACGAGCAGTACTTC
- | medium-sized | TRBJ1-2 | TRBV28 | CASAFSRDGYTF | TGTGCCAGCGCCTTCTCTAGGGATGGCTACACCTTC
TRBD2 | once | TRBJ2-3 | TRBV7-9 | CASSLDQSRGLYLDTQYF | TGTGCCAGCAGCTTAGATCAAAGTAGGGGACTATATCTAGATACGCAGTATTTT
TRBD2 | - | TRBJ2-7 | TRBV6-1 | CASSHGLAGSEQYF | TGTGCCAGCAGTCATGGACTAGCGGGGTCCGAGCAGTACTTC
- | - | TRBJ1-2 | TRBV10-3 | CAAAQLNYGYTF | TGTGCCGCCGCCCAGCTTAACTATGGCTACACCTTC
- | - | TRBJ2-5 | TRBV6-5 | CASNARDREVETQYF | TGTGCCAGCAACGCCCGAGACAGGGAGGTAGAGACCCAGTACTTC
- | - | TRBJ1-6 | TRBV6-1 | CASGQKIDNSPLHF | TGTGCCAGCGGTCAGAAAATAGATAATTCACCCCTCCACTTT
- | once | TRBJ1-3 | TRBV19 | CASSIAASSGNTIYF | TGTGCCAGTAGTATAGCGGCGAGCTCTGGAAACACCATATATTTT
- | few | TRBJ1-1 | TRBV6-6 | CASSSPLPNTEAFF | TGTGCCAGCAGTAGTCCCTTACCGAACACTGAAGCTTTCTTT
- | - | TRBJ2-2 | TRBV5-4 | CASSGKQGNTGELFF | TGTGCCAGCAGCGGAAAACAGGGAAACACCGGGGAGCTGTTTTTT
- | - | TRBJ1-5 | TRBV13 | CASSLGNGVQPQHF | TGTGCCAGCAGCTTAGGCAATGGGGTTCAGCCCCAGCATTTT
- | few | TRBJ1-2 | TRBV6-6 | CASSSNTGNGYTF | TGTGCCAGCAGTTCAAATACAGGGAACGGCTACACCTTC
- | - | TRBJ2-3 | TRBV6-5 | CASSYRNADTQYF | TGTGCCAGCAGTTACAGGAACGCAGATACGCAGTATTTT
- | - | TRBJ2-3 | TRBV4-3 | CASSHELLSDTQYF | TGCGCCAGCAGCCACGAGCTTCTTTCAGATACGCAGTATTTT
TRBD1 | once | TRBJ1-5 | TRBV7-8 | CASSLARQGGNQPQHF | TGTGCCAGCAGCTTAGCGCGACAGGGTGGCAATCAGCCCCAGCATTTT
- | - | TRBJ1-5 | TRBV10-3 | CASRSDSGGSQPQHF | TGTGCCAGCAGAAGTGACAGTGGGGGGAGTCAGCCCCAGCATTTT
TRBD2 | - | TRBJ2-7 | TRBV11-3 | CASSLGGGADYEQYF | TGTGCCAGCAGCTTAGGCGGGGGGGCCGACTACGAGCAGTACTTC
TRBD1 | - | TRBJ2-7 | TRBV30 | CAWSVSGTGTYEQYF | TGTGCCTGGAGTGTCTCCGGGACAGGGACCTACGAGCAGTACTTC
- | - | TRBJ2-7 | TRBV27 | CASRGLGYEQYF | TGTGCCAGCAGAGGACTGGGCTACGAGCAGTACTTC
- | - | TRBJ2-5 | TRBV7-2 | CASSLARGSQETQYF | TGTGCCAGCAGCTTGGCCAGGGGATCCCAAGAGACCCAGTACTTC
TRBD1 | - | TRBJ1-1 | TRBV7-9 | CASSLGQGEAFF | TGTGCCAGCAGCTTGGGACAGGGGGAAGCTTTCTTT
- | - | TRBJ2-3 | TRBV27 | CATATKDTQYF | TGTGCCACAGCGACCAAGGATACGCAGTATTTT
- | - | TRBJ2-2 | TRBV5-1 | CASSLGVRDGELFF | TGCGCCAGCAGCTTGGGGGTTCGGGACGGGGAGCTGTTTTTT
TRBD1 | - | TRBJ2-2 | TRBV2 | CASRVPGQGAGGELFF | TGTGCCAGCAGAGTACCGGGACAGGGGGCAGGCGGGGAGCTGTTTTTT
- | - | TRBJ2-5 | TRBV7-7 | CASSLGSHRETQYF | TGTGCCAGCAGCCTCGGGAGTCATCGGGAGACCCAGTACTTC
TRBD1 | - | TRBJ1-1 | TRBV5-1 | CASSSLLTGVNTEAFF | TGCGCCAGCAGCTCCCTCTTGACAGGGGTGAACACTGAAGCTTTCTTT
- | - | TRBJ1-2 | TRBV2 | CASKSNYGYTF | TGTGCCAGCAAGTCTAACTATGGCTACACCTTC
- | few | TRBJ2-2 | TRBV19 | CASAGVTGELFF | TGTGCCAGTGCAGGGGTCACCGGGGAGCTGTTTTTT
- | once | TRBJ1-2 | TRBV29-1 | CSVEDTSVVRIYGYTF | TGCAGCGTTGAAGATACATCAGTTGTCAGAATCTATGGCTACACCTTC
- | - | TRBJ2-1 | TRBV18 | CASSRTEYSEQFF | TGTGCCAGCTCCCGGACTGAGTACAGTGAGCAGTTCTTC
TRBD2 | - | TRBJ2-7 | TRBV11-3 | CASSRGEGRDHEQYF | TGTGCCAGCAGCCGCGGGGAGGGCAGGGATCACGAGCAGTACTTC
- | - | TRBJ1-2 | TRBV7-6 | CASSPDGGGYTF | TGTGCCAGCAGCCCCGACGGGGGCGGCTACACCTTC
TRBD2 | - | TRBJ2-1 | TRBV5-1 | CASSLAGSYNEQFF | TGCGCCAGCAGTCTAGCGGGCTCCTACAATGAGCAGTTCTTC
TRBD2 | once | TRBJ2-2 | TRBV2 | CASSERGGVTGELFF | TGTGCCAGCAGCGAGCGGGGGGGCGTCACCGGGGAGCTGTTTTTT
- | - | TRBJ1-1 | TRBV27 | CASGFGPHEAFF | TGTGCCAGCGGATTCGGACCCCATGAAGCTTTCTTT